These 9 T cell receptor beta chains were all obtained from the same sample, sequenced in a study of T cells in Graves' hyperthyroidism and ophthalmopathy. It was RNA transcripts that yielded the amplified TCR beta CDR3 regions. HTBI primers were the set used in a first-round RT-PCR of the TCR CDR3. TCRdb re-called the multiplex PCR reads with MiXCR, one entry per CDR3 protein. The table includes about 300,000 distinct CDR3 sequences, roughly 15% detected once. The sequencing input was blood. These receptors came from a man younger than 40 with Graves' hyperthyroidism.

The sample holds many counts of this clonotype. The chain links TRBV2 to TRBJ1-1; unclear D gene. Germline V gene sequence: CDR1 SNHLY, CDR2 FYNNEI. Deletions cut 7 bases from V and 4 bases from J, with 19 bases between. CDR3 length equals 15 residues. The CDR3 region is CASTLGPGLGTEAFF. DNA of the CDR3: TGTGCCAGCACTTTAGGACCGGGTCTCGGCACTGAAGCTTTCTTT.

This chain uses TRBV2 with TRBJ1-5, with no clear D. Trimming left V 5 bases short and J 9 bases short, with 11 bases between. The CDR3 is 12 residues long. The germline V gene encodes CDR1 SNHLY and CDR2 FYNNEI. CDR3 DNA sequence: TGTGCCAGCAGTTCAGGTTGGCGGCCCCAGCATTTT. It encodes CASSSGWRPQHF.

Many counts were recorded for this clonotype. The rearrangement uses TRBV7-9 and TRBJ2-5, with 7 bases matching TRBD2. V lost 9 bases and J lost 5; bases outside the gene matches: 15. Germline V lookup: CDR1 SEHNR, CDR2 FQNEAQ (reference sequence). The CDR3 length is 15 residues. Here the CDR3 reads CASGRFGGAGETQYF. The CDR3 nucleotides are TGTGCCAGTGGTCGGTTTGGGGGAGCGGGGGAGACCCAGTACTTC.

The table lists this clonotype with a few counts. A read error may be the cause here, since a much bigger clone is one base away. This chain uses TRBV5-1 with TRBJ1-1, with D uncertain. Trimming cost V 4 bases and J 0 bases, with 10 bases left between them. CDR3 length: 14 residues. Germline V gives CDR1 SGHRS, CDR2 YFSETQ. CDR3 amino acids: CASSQQLMNTEAFF. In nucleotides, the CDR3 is TGCGCCAGCAGCCAACAACTGATGAACACTGAAGCTTTCTTT. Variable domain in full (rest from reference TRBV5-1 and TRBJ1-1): KAGVTQTPRYLIKTRGQQVTLSCSPISGHRSVSWYQQTPGQGLQFLFEYFSETQRNKGNFPGRFSGRQFSNSRSEMNVSTLELGDSALYLCASSQQLMNTEAFFGQGTRLTVV.

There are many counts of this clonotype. CDR3 DNA sequence: TGTGCTAGTGCCAATATCGGGACTAGCGGGAGATGGTACAATGAGCAGTTCTTC. It specifies CASANIGTSGRWYNEQFF. The gene calls are TRBV12-5 and TRBJ2-1, with 14 bases identical to TRBD2. The CDR3 totals 18 residues. Germline V gives CDR1 LGHNT, CDR2 FRNRAP. Trimming cost V 7 bases and J 4 bases; bases outside gene matches: 12.

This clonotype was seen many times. CDR3 bases: TGCGCCAGCAGCTTGCCCCGACAGGGGGACTTCTCCTACGAGCAGTACTTC. This sequence encodes CASSLPRQGDFSYEQYF. The chain is built from TRBV5-1 and TRBJ2-7, with TRBD1 matching over 9 bases. This CDR3 has 17 residues. Germline V gene data show CDR1 as SGHRS and CDR2 as YFSETQ. The trim removed 1 base at V and 0 bases at J, leaving 8 bases unmatched.

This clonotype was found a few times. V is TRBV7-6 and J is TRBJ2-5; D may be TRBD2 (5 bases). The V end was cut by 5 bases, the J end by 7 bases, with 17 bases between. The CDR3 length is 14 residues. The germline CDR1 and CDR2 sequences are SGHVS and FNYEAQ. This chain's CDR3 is CASSRPDGVWTQYF. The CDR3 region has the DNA TGTGCCAGCAGCCGCCCCGACGGGGTATGGACCCAGTACTTC.

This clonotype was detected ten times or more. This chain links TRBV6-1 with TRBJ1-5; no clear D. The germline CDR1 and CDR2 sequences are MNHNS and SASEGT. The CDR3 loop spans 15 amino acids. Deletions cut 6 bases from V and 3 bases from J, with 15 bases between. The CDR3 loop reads CASSSPDTLNQPQHF. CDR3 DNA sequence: TGTGCCAGCAGCTCCCCCGACACCCTCAATCAGCCCCAGCATTTT.

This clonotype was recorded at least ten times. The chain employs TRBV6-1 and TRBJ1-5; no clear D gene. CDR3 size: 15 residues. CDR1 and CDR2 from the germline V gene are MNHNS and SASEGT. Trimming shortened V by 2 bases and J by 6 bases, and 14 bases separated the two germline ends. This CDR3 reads CASSESRAGSQPQHF. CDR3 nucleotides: TGTGCCAGCAGTGAAAGTCGGGCAGGAAGTCAGCCCCAGCATTTT.